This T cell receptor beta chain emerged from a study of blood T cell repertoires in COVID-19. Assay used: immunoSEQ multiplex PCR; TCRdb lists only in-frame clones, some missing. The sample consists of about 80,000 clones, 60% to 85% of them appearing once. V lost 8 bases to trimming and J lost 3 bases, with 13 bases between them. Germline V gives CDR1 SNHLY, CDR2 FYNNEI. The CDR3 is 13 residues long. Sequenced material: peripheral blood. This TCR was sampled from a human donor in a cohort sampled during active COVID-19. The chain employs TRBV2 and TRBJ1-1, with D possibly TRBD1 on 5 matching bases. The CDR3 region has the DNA TGTGCCAGCCATCCGGGGGTGCACACTGAAGCTTTCTTT. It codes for CASHPGVHTEAFF.